A single sample gave rise to the 21 T cell receptor beta chains below, sequenced in a study of T cell responses to AZD1222 COVID-19 vaccine. Clones were read by immunoSEQ multiplex PCR, and TCRdb kept only the in-frame ones, dropping some. Of 150,000 to 180,000 clones detected, about 87% appear once; the ten largest clones hold around 3.1%. The specimen was peripheral blood, collected on day 0 of AZD1222 vaccination. The origin of the receptors is an adult in good health.

The chain uses TRBV7-2 and TRBJ1-4; 8 nucleotides agree with TRBD1. Trimming removed 2 bases from V and 4 bases from J; junction bases left unmatched: 3. This CDR3 has 15 residues. Germline V CDR1 and CDR2: SGHTA, FQGNSA. The CDR3 is CASSLQGAGNEKLFF. In DNA, the CDR3 is TGTGCCAGCAGCTTACAGGGGGCGGGTAATGAAAAACTGTTTTTT.

With respect to this clone: Its ends do not fully match the called genes, so a read error is possible. The chain combines TRBV6-5 with TRBJ2-7, with no clear D. This CDR3 is 12 amino acids long. CDR1 is MNHEY and CDR2 is SVGAGI in the germline V gene. CDR3 sequence: CASSSTLYAQYF. Here the CDR3 DNA reads TGTGCCAGCAGTTCGACACTGTACGCGCAGTACTTC.

The chain links TRBV14 to TRBJ2-2, with TRBD1 matching over 9 bases. This CDR3 contains 15 residues. The V and J ends lost 6 bases and 4 bases, in that order; junction bases with no gene match: 6. The germline CDR1 and CDR2 sequences are SGHDN and FVKESK. The CDR3 coding sequence is TGTGCCAGCAGATTTGGGACAGGGATCACCGGGGAGCTGTTTTTT. Protein product: CASRFGTGITGELFF. The full variable domain, in which reference TRBV14 and TRBJ2-2 provide the parts outside the CDR3, is EAGVTQFPSHSVIEKGQTVTLRCDPISGHDNLYWYRRVMGKEIKFLLHFVKESKQDESGMPNNRFLAERTGGTYSTLKVQPAELEDSGVYFCASRFGTGITGELFFGEGSRLTVL.

The chain joins TRBV5-5 to TRBJ1-6, with D possibly matching TRBD1 (6 bases). V was shortened by 0 bases and J by 4 bases, with 14 bases between the two germline ends. This CDR3 is built from 17 residues. Germline V CDR1 and CDR2: SGHKS, YYEKEE (reference sequence). CDR3 region: CASSLVGQGLYNSPLHF. The DNA of the CDR3 is TGTGCCAGCAGCTTGGTGGGACAAGGGTTATATAATTCACCCCTCCACTTT.

This rearrangement joins TRBV28 to TRBJ2-7; maybe TRBD1 (7 bases). Trimming took off 8 bases at V and 5 bases at J, with 19 bases between the two ends. CDR1 is MDHEN, CDR2 SYDVKM, per germline. This CDR3 contains 14 residues. This CDR3 is CASRGGVRGDEQYF. CDR3 coding DNA: TGTGCCAGCCGAGGCGGGGTCAGGGGGGACGAGCAGTACTTC.

The V and J genes are TRBV5-1 and TRBJ2-5; no clear D gene. Germline CDR1 is SGHRS and CDR2 is YFSETQ. Trimming shortened V by 5 bases and J by 7 bases, and 12 bases separated the two germline ends. The CDR3 has 12 amino acids. CDR3 protein: CASSPGLGTQYF. CDR3 DNA sequence: TGCGCCAGCAGTCCCGGGCTGGGGACCCAGTACTTC.

The J gene is TRBJ1-4, the V gene TRBV9; D call uncertain. V shed 2 bases and J shed 0 bases, with 11 bases lying between them. The CDR3 has 16 amino acids. In germline, CDR1 is SGDLS, CDR2 YYNGEE. DNA of the CDR3: TGTGCCAGCAGCGTCAGTGGGTATGCAACTAATGAAAAACTGTTTTTT. This translates into CASSVSGYATNEKLFF. Full variable domain (rest looked up from reference TRBV9 and TRBJ1-4): DSGVTQTPKHLITATGQRVTLRCSPRSGDLSVYWYQQSLDQGLQFLIQYYNGEERAKGNILERFSAQQFPDLHSELNLSSLELGDSALYFCASSVSGYATNEKLFFGSGTQLSVL.

The chain combines TRBV5-1 with TRBJ1-6; D is ambiguous. The V and J ends lost 1 base and 10 bases respectively, with 12 bases between them. The germline V gene encodes CDR1 SGHRS and CDR2 YFSETQ. The CDR3 extends over 14 amino acids. CDR3 loop: CASSLLEIPSPLHF. The CDR3 region has the DNA TGCGCCAGCAGCTTGCTCGAAATACCCTCACCCCTCCACTTT.

This clone was counted a single time. The chain carries TRBV6-5 and TRBJ2-7; TRBD1 aligns across 7 bases. This CDR3 spans 15 amino acids. CDR1 is MNHEY, CDR2 SVGAGI, per germline. Trimming removed 6 bases from V and 2 bases from J; junction bases left unmatched: 10. The CDR3 DNA reads TGTGCCAGCAGGAGGGGGCAGGGGGAAACCTACGAGCAGTACTTC. Translation gives CASRRGQGETYEQYF.

This chain links TRBV3-1 (or the pseudogene TRBV3-2) with TRBJ1-6, with D unresolved. V lost 2 bases and J 3 bases, leaving 5 bases between the germline ends. This CDR3 comprises 14 residues. Germline V gives CDR1 LGHDT, CDR2 YNNKEL (reference sequence). The CDR3 here is CASSQTFYNSPLHF. CDR3 in DNA: TGTGCCAGCAGCCAAACATTCTATAATTCACCCCTCCACTTT.

This clone is a singleton in its sample. This chain links TRBV6-6 with TRBJ2-7; TRBD1 aligns across 10 bases. The V gene end was trimmed by 6 bases and the J gene end by 4 bases; junction bases not matched to a gene: 6. The CDR3 spans 14 residues. CDR1 is MNHNY and CDR2 is SVGAGI in the germline V gene (reference sequence). CDR3 sequence: CASRAGTGAYEQYF. CDR3 nucleotide sequence: TGTGCCAGCAGAGCCGGGACAGGGGCTTACGAGCAGTACTTC.

The chain has TRBV3-1 (or the pseudogene TRBV3-2) and TRBJ1-4; tentatively, D is TRBD1 (5 bases). This CDR3 is 15 amino acids long. With 3 bases removed from V and 5 bases from J, the gap between germline ends came to 13 bases. From germline, CDR1 is LGHDT and CDR2 YNNKEL (reference sequence). CDR3 protein: CASSQSGTDNEKLFF. The CDR3 nucleotides are TGTGCCAGCAGCCAGTCCGGGACGGACAATGAAAAACTGTTTTTT.

This chain connects TRBV28 to TRBJ1-1, with D possibly matching TRBD1 (6 bases). There are 15 residues in the CDR3. V dropped 2 bases and J dropped 0 bases, with 10 bases sitting between them. Germline assignment: CDR1 MDHEN and CDR2 SYDVKM. CDR3 sequence reads: CASSLGGAMNTEAFF. The CDR3, as DNA: TGTGCCAGCAGTTTAGGGGGGGCTATGAACACTGAAGCTTTCTTT.

The J gene is TRBJ2-7, the V gene TRBV21-1; TRBD2, the D gene given by the table, was not confirmed from the DNA. TRBV21-1 is labeled a pseudogene. The CDR3 runs 16 residues. CDR3 sequence (DNA): TGTGCCAGCAGCAAAGTTAGAAGACTAGTTTTCGGCGAGCAGTACTTC. Translating it yields CASSKVRRLVFGEQYF.

The genes are TRBV27 and TRBJ1-5, with D unresolved. The germline CDR1 and CDR2 sequences are MNHEY and SMNVEV (reference sequence). V lost 3 bases and J 2 bases, leaving 5 bases between the germline ends. CDR3 length: 13 residues. CDR3 DNA: TGTGCCAGCAGTTTTACGGGCAATCAGCCCCAGCATTTT. Translation: CASSFTGNQPQHF.

The rearrangement uses TRBV5-5 and TRBJ1-6; weak D call: TRBD1 (5 bases). Germline V gene lookup returns CDR1 SGHKS and CDR2 YYEKEE (reference sequence). Trimming left V 4 bases short and J 10 bases short, with 21 bases between. The CDR3 consists of 16 residues. This CDR3 is CASSGRVGDRFSPLHF. CDR3 nucleotide sequence: TGTGCCAGCAGCGGCCGGGTGGGGGATCGGTTCTCACCCCTCCACTTT.

The rearrangement uses TRBV9 and TRBJ2-5; D might be TRBD2 (5 bases). The CDR3 runs to 16 residues. Germline CDR1 is SGDLS and CDR2 is YYNGEE. Trimming stripped 0 bases from V and 5 bases from J, with 17 bases between. The CDR3 nucleotides are TGTGCCAGCAGCGTAGCTAGGGCACCGGGCGGGGAGACCCAGTACTTC. Translating gives CASSVARAPGGETQYF. The full variable domain, its missing parts supplied by reference TRBV9 and TRBJ2-5, is DSGVTQTPKHLITATGQRVTLRCSPRSGDLSVYWYQQSLDQGLQFLIQYYNGEERAKGNILERFSAQQFPDLHSELNLSSLELGDSALYFCASSVARAPGGETQYFGPGTRLLVL.

The rearrangement links TRBV14 to TRBJ2-7; D not resolved. V lost 5 bases to trimming and J lost 3 bases, with 5 bases between them. The germline V gene has CDR1 SGHDN and CDR2 FVKESK. This CDR3 is 11 amino acids long. Here the CDR3 reads CASSAYYEQYF. CDR3 sequence (DNA): TGTGCCAGCAGCGCCTACTACGAGCAGTACTTC.

A few counts support this clone. The V and J genes are TRBV5-1 and TRBJ1-1, with D perhaps TRBD1 (5 bases). V lost 7 bases to trimming and J lost 1 base, with 14 bases between them. Germline V gene lookup returns CDR1 SGHRS and CDR2 YFSETQ. The CDR3 is 14 residues long. The CDR3 spells CASGPGQANTEAFF. CDR3 nucleotides: TGCGCCAGCGGTCCGGGGCAGGCGAACACTGAAGCTTTCTTT.

The chain has TRBV7-3 and TRBJ2-1, with D maybe TRBD2 (6 bases). CDR1 and CDR2 from the germline V gene are SGHTA and FQGTGA. This CDR3 region has 13 residues. Trimming took 4 bases from V and 5 from J, leaving 9 bases between them. The CDR3 DNA follows: TGTGCCAGCAGCTCGCGGGGTGACAATGAGCAGTTCTTC. Translation: CASSSRGDNEQFF.

This chain connects TRBV5-4 to TRBJ2-3; D could derive from TRBD1 or TRBD2 (5 bases each). V shed 0 bases and J shed 4 bases, with 15 bases lying between them. Germline V lookup: CDR1 SGHNT, CDR2 YYREEE (reference sequence). The CDR3 has 16 amino acids. CDR3 nucleotides: TGTGCCAGCAGCTTGGTGGGGCCCGCGGGCTCAGATACGCAGTATTTT. It is translated as CASSLVGPAGSDTQYF.